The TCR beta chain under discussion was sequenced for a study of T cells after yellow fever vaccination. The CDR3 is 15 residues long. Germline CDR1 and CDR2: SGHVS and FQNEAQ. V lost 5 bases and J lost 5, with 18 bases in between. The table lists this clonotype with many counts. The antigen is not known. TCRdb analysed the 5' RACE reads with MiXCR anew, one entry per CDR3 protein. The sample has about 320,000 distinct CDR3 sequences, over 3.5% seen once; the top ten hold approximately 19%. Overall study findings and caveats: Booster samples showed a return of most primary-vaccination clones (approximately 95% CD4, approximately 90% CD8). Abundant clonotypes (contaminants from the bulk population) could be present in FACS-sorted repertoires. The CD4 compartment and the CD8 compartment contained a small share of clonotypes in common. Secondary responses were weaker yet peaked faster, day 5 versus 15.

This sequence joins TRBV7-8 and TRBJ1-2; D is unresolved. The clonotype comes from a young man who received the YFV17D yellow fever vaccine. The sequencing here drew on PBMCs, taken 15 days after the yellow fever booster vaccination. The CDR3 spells CASSNPRRARYGYTF. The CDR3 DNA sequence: TGTGCCAGCAGCAACCCCCGCCGGGCACGATATGGCTACACCTTC.